This T cell receptor beta chain comes out of a study of spatial heterogeneity in lung cancer. Study outcomes and limitations: Ubiquitous expanded tumor TCRs surfaced in blood more at resection than they did at follow-up.

As concerns this clonotype: Its cognate antigen is unknown.

A unique molecular identifier was attached to every TCR cDNA molecule. TCRdb independently ran MiXCR on the 5' RACE reads; one entry per CDR3 protein. This table holds about 47,000 distinct CDR3 sequences, about 12% found once. Time point given: sample taken at primary tumor resection. Without sorting, whole RNA was sequenced from tumor, nontumor lung or frozen PBMC. Trimming shortened V by 3 bases and J by 1 base, and 10 bases separated the two germline ends. Germline values: CDR1 SGHRS, CDR2 YFSETQ. The CDR3 runs to 15 residues. J is TRBJ1-4 and V is TRBV5-1; D not certain. The clonotype originates from a female donor with early-stage non-small cell lung cancer. Source: PBMCs, taken at surgery. In DNA, the CDR3 is TGCGCCAGCAGCTCTCTTCCGGGAACTAATGAAAAACTGTTTTTT. This codes for CASSSLPGTNEKLFF.